This T cell receptor beta chain was profiled in a study of T cells in Graves' hyperthyroidism and ophthalmopathy. Whole-study context: Pretreatment peripheral blood was obtained at initial diagnosis. Findings of the study overall: Ophthalmopathy prediction by the model preceded onset by a median roughly 6.3 months.

Subjects with ophthalmopathy showed a Clinical Activity Score no lower than 3, a NOSPECS grade no lower than 4, and a duration shorter than 3 months. Clinical symptoms, serum thyroxine, TRAb, thyroid ultrasound and orbital computed tomography informed diagnoses. CDR1 is ENHRY and CDR2 is SYGVKD in the germline V gene. V lost 7 bases and J lost 1, with 13 bases in between. The CDR3 loop spans 14 amino acids. RNA transcripts gave rise to amplified TCR beta CDR3 regions. HTBI primers were employed in a first-round RT-PCR of the TCR CDR3. TCRdb re-called the multiplex PCR reads with MiXCR, one entry per CDR3 protein. The sample has hundreds of thousands of distinct CDR3 sequences; about a sixth are singletons. The table lists this clonotype with a few counts. What it recognizes is unknown.

The chain recombines TRBV10-3 with TRBJ1-1; D might be TRBD1 (6 bases). Input material: blood. The receptor was isolated from a woman younger than 35 with Graves' ophthalmopathy. The CDR3: CAITSRGGNTEAFF. As DNA, the CDR3 is TGTGCCATCACCTCGAGGGGGGGGAACACTGAAGCTTTCTTT.